One and the same sample provided the 27 T cell receptor beta chains below, sequenced in a study of blood T cell repertoires in COVID-19. The assay was immunoSEQ multiplex PCR, and TCRdb's table has in-frame clones only and misses some. The table lists some 250,000 clones, roughly nine tenths of them singletons. The sample was peripheral blood. The receptor set was obtained from a man aged 60-69 years with acute or convalescent COVID-19.

In its sample, this clone was seen once. The rearrangement uses TRBV4-3 and TRBJ1-5, with D maybe TRBD1 (5 bases). The V gene's germline CDR1 is LGHNA and CDR2 YSLEER. The V end lost 5 bases, the J end lost 3 bases, and 8 bases lay between the germline ends. The length of the CDR3 is 13 residues. The CDR3, as DNA: TGCGCCAGCAGCAAGGGGATCAATCAGCCCCAGCATTTT. This codes for CASSKGINQPQHF.

The V and J genes are TRBV29-1 and TRBJ2-1; tentative D call: TRBD2 (5 bases). CDR1 and CDR2 from the germline V gene are SQVTM and ANQGSEA. The V and J ends lost 8 bases and 7 bases respectively, with 15 bases between them. The CDR3 extends over 12 amino acids. CDR3 bases: TGCAGCCTTCAACTTACGGGGAATGAGCAGTTCTTC. This codes for CSLQLTGNEQFF.

This sequence joins TRBV6-1 and TRBJ1-2; maybe TRBD1 (5 bases). Per the germline V gene, CDR1 is MNHNS and CDR2 is SASEGT. Deletions cut 0 bases from V and 8 bases from J, with 10 bases between. The CDR3 has 13 amino acids. The CDR3 coding sequence is TGTGCCAGCAGTGAAGCGGTGGACATGGGCTACACCTTC. Residues: CASSEAVDMGYTF.

This clone was counted a single time. The rearrangement joins TRBV5-8 to TRBJ1-1; D may be TRBD1 (5 bases). Germline V gene sequence: CDR1 SGHTS, CDR2 YDEGEE. V dropped 5 bases and J dropped 4 bases, with 12 bases sitting between them. The CDR3 sequence is 13 residues long. The CDR3 here is CASSPSGGTEAFF. CDR3 DNA: TGTGCCAGCAGTCCCTCCGGGGGCACTGAAGCTTTCTTT.

V and J are TRBV11-2 and TRBJ1-2; D remains unclear. The CDR3 runs 15 residues. Germline CDR1 is SGHAT and CDR2 is FQNNGV. V lost 0 bases and J 2 bases, leaving 10 bases between the germline ends. CDR3 sequence: CASSLDRIGNYGYTF. DNA of the CDR3: TGTGCCAGCAGCTTAGATCGTATCGGGAACTATGGCTACACCTTC.

This chain joins TRBV14 and TRBJ2-5; the D gene is possibly TRBD1 (5 bases). V lost 2 bases to trimming and J lost 2 bases, with 9 bases between them. Germline V CDR1 and CDR2: SGHDN, FVKESK. This CDR3 has 14 amino acids. The CDR3 DNA is TGTGCCAGCAGCCAAACAGGTTGGCAAGAGACCCAGTACTTC. It translates to CASSQTGWQETQYF. Full variable domain (rest looked up from reference TRBV14 and TRBJ2-5): EAGVTQFPSHSVIEKGQTVTLRCDPISGHDNLYWYRRVMGKEIKFLLHFVKESKQDESGMPNNRFLAERTGGTYSTLKVQPAELEDSGVYFCASSQTGWQETQYFGPGTRLLVL.

The chain couples TRBV16 to TRBJ2-1; D not certain. Deletions cut 2 bases from V and 6 bases from J, with 14 bases between. Germline-derived CDR1 and CDR2 are KGHSY and FQNENV. This CDR3 region has 15 residues. CDR3 amino acids: CASSQGVAGFNEQFF. In DNA, the CDR3 is TGTGCCAGCAGCCAAGGAGTTGCTGGTTTCAATGAGCAGTTCTTC.

The V gene is TRBV18, the J gene TRBJ2-3, with TRBD2 matching 11 bases. V lost 8 bases, J lost 2 bases, and 6 bases stayed unmatched. This CDR3 region has 15 residues. From germline, CDR1 is KGHSH and CDR2 LQKENI. Written as DNA, the CDR3 is TGTGCCAGCGCGGTACTAGCGGGGGCCACAGATACGCAGTATTTT. This encodes CASAVLAGATDTQYF. The entire variable domain, with the rest obtained from reference TRBV18 and TRBJ2-3, is as follows: NAGVMQNPRHLVRRRGQEARLRCSPMKGHSHVYWYRQLPEEGLKFMVYLQKENIIDESGMPKERFSAEFPKEGPSILRIQQVVRGDSAAYFCASAVLAGATDTQYFGPGTRLTVL.

Notes on this clone: Other DNA sequences within the sample encode an identical CDR3. This chain joins TRBV30 and TRBJ1-3; D gene ambiguous. This CDR3 region has 14 residues. Trimming cost V 0 bases and J 1 base, with 7 bases left between them. Germline CDR1 reads GTSNPN; CDR2 reads SVGIG (reference sequence). The CDR3 here is CAWSVRGSGNTIYF. The CDR3, as DNA: TGTGCCTGGAGTGTACGGGGATCTGGAAACACCATATATTTT.

This clone appeared a single time. V gene TRBV7-3 combines with J gene TRBJ2-1, with 11 nucleotides matching TRBD2. V gave up 0 bases and J gave up 7 bases; unmatched junction bases: 2. This CDR3 is built from 15 residues. CDR1 SGHTA and CDR2 FQGTGA come from the germline V gene. The chain's CDR3 is CASSLTGLAENEQFF. In DNA form, the CDR3 reads TGTGCCAGCAGCTTAACGGGACTAGCGGAAAATGAGCAGTTCTTC. Filled out from reference TRBV7-3 and TRBJ2-1, the complete variable domain reads GAGVSQTPSNKVTEKGKYVELRCDPISGHTALYWYRQSLGQGPEFLIYFQGTGAADDSGLPNDRFFAVRPEGSVSTLKIQRTERGDSAVYLCASSLTGLAENEQFFGPGTRLTVL.

V and J are TRBV15 and TRBJ2-7; 10 bases match TRBD2. The CDR3 sequence is 17 residues long. CDR1 LNHNV and CDR2 YYDKDF come from the germline V gene (reference sequence). V lost 6 bases and J lost 2; bases outside the gene matches: 13. CDR3 DNA sequence: TGTGCCACCAGTAACTGGGGGGTCGGACTAGCGGCCTACGAGCAGTACTTC. This gives the protein CATSNWGVGLAAYEQYF.

This chain links TRBV5-4 with TRBJ2-5, with 13 bases lining up with TRBD2. V dropped 3 bases and J dropped 5; count of bases not matched to a gene: 7. Germline values: CDR1 SGHNT, CDR2 YYREEE (reference sequence). The CDR3 runs 16 residues. CDR3 nucleotides: TGTGCCAGCAGCTCTAGGACTAGCGGGAGAGGGGAGACCCAGTACTTC. This encodes CASSSRTSGRGETQYF.

The J gene is TRBJ2-7, the V gene TRBV4-1; a possible D gene is TRBD2 (5 bases). Germline V CDR1 and CDR2: MGHRA, YSYEKL. The V gene lost 1 base and the J gene lost 6 bases, with 10 bases spanning the gap. This CDR3 spans 13 amino acids. The CDR3 DNA follows: TGCGCCAGCAGCCAAGGGACGGGGAGCGAGCAGTACTTC. Translation gives CASSQGTGSEQYF.

A word on this clone: Other nucleotide sequences in the sample specify the same CDR3. The rearrangement joins TRBV5-1 to TRBJ2-7, with TRBD1 matching over 9 bases. This CDR3 has 14 residues. The V gene end was trimmed by 4 bases and the J gene end by 1 base; junction bases not matched to a gene: 3. Per the germline V gene, CDR1 is SGHRS and CDR2 is YFSETQ. CDR3 coding DNA: TGCGCCAGCAGCCTTGACAGGGGGTCCTACGAGCAGTACTTC. The encoded protein is CASSLDRGSYEQYF. The entire variable domain, with the rest obtained from reference TRBV5-1 and TRBJ2-7, is as follows: KAGVTQTPRYLIKTRGQQVTLSCSPISGHRSVSWYQQTPGQGLQFLFEYFSETQRNKGNFPGRFSGRQFSNSRSEMNVSTLELGDSALYLCASSLDRGSYEQYFGPGTRLTVT.

The chain joins TRBV12-2 to TRBJ2-7; the table's D gene call, TRBD1, was not cross checked with the DNA. TRBV12-2 is a known pseudogene. The CDR3 is made up of 13 amino acids. Here the CDR3 DNA reads TGTGCAAGGAGCGAGGACAGGGTTTACGAGCAGTACTTC. As protein: CARSEDRVYEQYF.

This clone was counted between two and nine times. The chain couples TRBV27 to TRBJ1-6, with 11 bases that match TRBD1. The ends lost 5 bases at V and 9 bases at J; junction bases unmatched: 6. The CDR3 sequence is 15 residues long. CDR1 and CDR2 from the germline V gene are MNHEY and SMNVEV (reference sequence). The CDR3 DNA follows: TGTGCCAGCAGTGTGGGACAGGGGGGAATTTCACCCCTCCACTTT. This codes for CASSVGQGGISPLHF.

The V and J genes are TRBV5-1 and TRBJ1-4; a possible D gene is TRBD1 (6 bases). The germline gives CDR1 SGHRS, CDR2 YFSETQ. V was pared by 2 bases and J by 4 bases, with 18 bases between. The CDR3 has 17 residues. The CDR3 DNA follows: TGCGCCAGCAGCTTCGATGCCAGGGGAACCCATAATGAAAAACTGTTTTTT. Translating gives CASSFDARGTHNEKLFF.

This chain joins TRBV19 and TRBJ1-1; D remains unclear. From germline, CDR1 is LNHDA and CDR2 SQIVND (reference sequence). The V end lost 0 bases, the J end lost 0 bases, and 8 bases lay between the germline ends. This CDR3 has 15 amino acids. The CDR3: CASSIEAVMNTEAFF. Written as DNA, the CDR3 is TGTGCCAGTAGTATAGAGGCAGTCATGAACACTGAAGCTTTCTTT.

The chain has TRBV30 and TRBJ1-4; D unresolved. Germline lookup yields CDR1 GTSNPN and CDR2 SVGIG (reference sequence). This CDR3 spans 14 amino acids. V was trimmed by 0 bases and J by 6 bases, leaving 11 bases between them. The DNA of the CDR3 is TGTGCCTGGAGTGTCAGTCGGAGGGATGAAAAACTGTTTTTT. Its protein product is CAWSVSRRDEKLFF. Filled out from reference TRBV30 and TRBJ1-4, the complete variable domain reads SQTIHQWPATLVQPVGSPLSLECTVEGTSNPNLYWYRQAAGRGLQLLFYSVGIGQISSEVPQNLSASRPQDRQFILSSKKLLLSDSGFYLCAWSVSRRDEKLFFGSGTQLSVL.

This clone appeared a single time. The chain couples TRBV7-9 to TRBJ2-7; a weak D match, TRBD2 (5 bases). V was pared by 4 bases and J by 5 bases, with 9 bases between. CDR1 SEHNR and CDR2 FQNEAQ come from the germline V gene (reference sequence). This CDR3 contains 12 residues. The CDR3 coding sequence is TGTGCCAGCAGCTCTAGCAGAAACGAGCAGTACTTC. Translated: CASSSSRNEQYF.

The chain is built from TRBV7-8 and TRBJ1-3, with D possibly being TRBD1 (5 bases). The CDR3 is 16 residues long. Trimming left V 5 bases short and J 0 bases short, with 14 bases between. CDR1 SGHVS and CDR2 FQNEAQ come from the germline V gene. DNA for the CDR3: TGTGCCAGCAGCCCTTTGGGGCTTAGCTCTGGAAACACCATATATTTT. It is translated as CASSPLGLSSGNTIYF.

The chain carries TRBV6-5 and TRBJ2-5, with TRBD1 matching 7 bases. The CDR3 covers 15 residues. Germline CDR1 is MNHEY and CDR2 is SVGAGI. The V and J ends lost 5 bases and 6 bases, in that order; junction bases with no gene match: 12. DNA of the CDR3: TGTGCCAGCAGTATCGCCGGGACAGCCGGGAAGACCCAGTACTTC. Translation: CASSIAGTAGKTQYF.

This chain links TRBV13 with TRBJ1-3; no firm D call. Germline assignment: CDR1 PRHDT and CDR2 FYEKMQ (reference sequence). CDR3 length equals 11 residues. Trimming removed 6 bases at V and 7 bases at J, with 7 bases between. CDR3 nucleotides: TGTGCCAGCAGGCTCGGGAACACCATATATTTT. This codes for CASRLGNTIYF.

J is TRBJ2-1 and V is TRBV5-1; 8 positions match TRBD2. Trimming took 3 bases from V and 3 from J; bases not matched to a gene: 8. CDR3 length: 16 amino acids. Germline V gives CDR1 SGHRS, CDR2 YFSETQ. CDR3 sequence: CASSSEVTSGYNEQFF. DNA for the CDR3: TGCGCCAGCAGCTCGGAAGTTACTAGCGGCTACAATGAGCAGTTCTTC.

This clone was detected only a few times. The V call is TRBV19, the J call TRBJ1-4, with D maybe TRBD1 (5 bases). From germline, CDR1 is LNHDA and CDR2 SQIVND (reference sequence). The CDR3 length is 14 residues. The V gene lost 5 bases and the J gene lost 5 bases, with 12 bases spanning the gap. CDR3 sequence: CASSLREGNEKLFF. The CDR3, as DNA: TGTGCCAGTAGTCTACGGGAGGGGAATGAAAAACTGTTTTTT.

The rearrangement joins TRBV5-4 to TRBJ1-2; possible D gene TRBD1, 5 bases. V was cut by 3 bases and J by 7 bases, with 19 bases left in between. The CDR3 covers 15 residues. CDR1 and CDR2 (germline): SGHNT, YYREEE (reference sequence). This CDR3 reads CASSSARGVIGGYTF. The CDR3 bases are TGTGCCAGCAGCTCCGCCCGGGGGGTCATCGGTGGCTACACCTTC.

The chain uses TRBV28 and TRBJ1-2; D possibly corresponds to TRBD1 (5 bases). The germline V gene has CDR1 MDHEN and CDR2 SYDVKM. The V and J ends lost 3 bases and 8 bases respectively, with 16 bases between them. CDR3 length: 14 amino acids. In DNA, the CDR3 is TGTGCCAGCAGTTTTTGGGGCAGCCAGTGGGGCTACACCTTC. It specifies CASSFWGSQWGYTF.